This T cell receptor (beta chain) was sequenced for a study of beta chain features in type 1 diabetes. Study summary: Patient and healthy donor groups were alike in age, gender and cell yields. Regarding the study as a whole: PCR might favor shorter templates, equally in patients and controls. There was a moderate but significant shortening of TCRB CDR3s in all four CD4+ subsets of Type 1 diabetes patients. Junctions at VDJ sites from type 1 diabetes patients had fewer insertions and more deletions.

Sequenced material consisted of expressed TCRB transcripts (all of the isolated RNA was reverse transcribed). The assay was immunoSEQ multiplex PCR, and TCRdb's table has in-frame clones only and misses some. This table has over 150,000 clones, around 7.8% appearing once. Post-sort purity exceeded 98% for all sorted populations. CDR3 length equals 13 residues. V trimming: 3 bases; J trimming: 10 bases; junction bases outside the gene matches: 3. Germline V lookup: CDR1 SQVTM, CDR2 ANQGSEA. Remarks on this clone: Its antigen remains unidentified.

Material for sequencing was central memory CD4+ T cells from blood. This TCR was sampled from a woman aged 40 to 55 with type 1 diabetes. J is TRBJ1-4 and V is TRBV29-1; 12 bases align to TRBD1. CDR3: CSVEWDRGRKLFF. In nucleotides, the CDR3 is TGCAGCGTTGAGTGGGACAGGGGGCGAAAACTGTTTTTT.